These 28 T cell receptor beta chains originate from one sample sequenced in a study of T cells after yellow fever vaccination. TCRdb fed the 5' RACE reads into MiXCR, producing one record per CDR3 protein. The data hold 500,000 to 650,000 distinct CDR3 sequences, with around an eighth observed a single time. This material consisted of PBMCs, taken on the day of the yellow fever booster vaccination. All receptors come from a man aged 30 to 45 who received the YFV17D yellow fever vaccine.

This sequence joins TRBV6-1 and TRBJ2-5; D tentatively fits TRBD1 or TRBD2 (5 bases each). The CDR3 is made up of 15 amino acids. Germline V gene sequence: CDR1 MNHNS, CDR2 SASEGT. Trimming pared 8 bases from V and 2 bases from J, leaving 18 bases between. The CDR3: CASSYRDGGQETQYF. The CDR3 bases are TGTGCCAGCTCCTACCGGGACGGTGGGCAAGAGACCCAGTACTTC.

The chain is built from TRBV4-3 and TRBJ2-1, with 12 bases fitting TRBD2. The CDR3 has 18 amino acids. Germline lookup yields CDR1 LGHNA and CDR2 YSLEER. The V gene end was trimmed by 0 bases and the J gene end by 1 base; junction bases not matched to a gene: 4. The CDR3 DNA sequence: TGCGCCAGCAGCCAAGAGGGGCTAGCGGGAGGGTCCTACAATGAGCAGTTCTTC. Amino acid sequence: CASSQEGLAGGSYNEQFF.

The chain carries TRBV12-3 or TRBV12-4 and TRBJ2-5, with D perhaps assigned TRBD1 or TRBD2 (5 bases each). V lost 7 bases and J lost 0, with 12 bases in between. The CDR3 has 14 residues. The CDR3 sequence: CASTGDGDQETQYF. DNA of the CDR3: TGTGCCAGCACCGGGGACGGAGACCAAGAGACCCAGTACTTC.

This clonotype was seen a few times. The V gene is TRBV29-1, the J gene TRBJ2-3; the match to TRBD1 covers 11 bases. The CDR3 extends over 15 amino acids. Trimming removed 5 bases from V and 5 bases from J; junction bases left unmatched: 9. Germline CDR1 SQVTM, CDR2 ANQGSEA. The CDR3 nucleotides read TGCAGCGTTTTTCGGGACAGGGGGGGAGGAGATACGCAGTATTTT. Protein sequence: CSVFRDRGGGDTQYF.

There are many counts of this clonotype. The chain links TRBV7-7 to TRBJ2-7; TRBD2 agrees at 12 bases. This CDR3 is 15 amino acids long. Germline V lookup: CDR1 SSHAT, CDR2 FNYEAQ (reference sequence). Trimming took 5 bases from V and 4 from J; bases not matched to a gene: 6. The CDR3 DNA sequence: TGTGCCAGCAGCGAGGGACTAGCGGGCGTATACGAGCAGTACTTC. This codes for CASSEGLAGVYEQYF.

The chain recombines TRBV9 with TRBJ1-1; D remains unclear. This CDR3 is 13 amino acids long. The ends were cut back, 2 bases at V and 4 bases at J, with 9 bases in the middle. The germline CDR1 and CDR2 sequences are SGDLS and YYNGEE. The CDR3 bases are TGTGCCAGCAGCGTTACAGTGTCCACTGAAGCTTTCTTT. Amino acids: CASSVTVSTEAFF.

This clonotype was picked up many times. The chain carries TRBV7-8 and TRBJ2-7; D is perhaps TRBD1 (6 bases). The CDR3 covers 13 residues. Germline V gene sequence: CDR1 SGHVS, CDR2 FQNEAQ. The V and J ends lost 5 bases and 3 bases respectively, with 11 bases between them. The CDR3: CASSPRTVYEQYF. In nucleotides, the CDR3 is TGTGCCAGCAGCCCCCGGACAGTCTACGAGCAGTACTTC.

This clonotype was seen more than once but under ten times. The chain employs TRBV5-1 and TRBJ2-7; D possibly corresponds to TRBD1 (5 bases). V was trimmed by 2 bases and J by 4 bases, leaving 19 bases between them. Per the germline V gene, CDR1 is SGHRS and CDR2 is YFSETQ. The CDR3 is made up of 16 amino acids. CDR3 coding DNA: TGCGCCAGCAGCTTTCCCCACCGAACAGGTGGTTACGAGCAGTACTTC. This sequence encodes CASSFPHRTGGYEQYF.

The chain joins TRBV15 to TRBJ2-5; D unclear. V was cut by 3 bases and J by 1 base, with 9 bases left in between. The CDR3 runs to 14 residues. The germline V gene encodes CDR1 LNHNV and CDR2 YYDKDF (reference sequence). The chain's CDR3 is CATSRRGPQETQYF. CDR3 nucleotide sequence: TGTGCCACCAGCAGGCGAGGCCCCCAAGAGACCCAGTACTTC.

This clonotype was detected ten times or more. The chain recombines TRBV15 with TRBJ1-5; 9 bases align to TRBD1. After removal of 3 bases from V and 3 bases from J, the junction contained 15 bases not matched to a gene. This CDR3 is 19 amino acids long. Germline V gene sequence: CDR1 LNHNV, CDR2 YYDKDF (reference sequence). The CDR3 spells CATSSTLRDRVLDNQPQHF. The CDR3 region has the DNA TGTGCCACCAGCAGCACTCTCCGGGACAGGGTGTTGGACAATCAGCCCCAGCATTTT.

The CDR3 bases are TGTGCCACCAGCAGAGTGGCAGACTCCGAGCAGTACTTC. Protein product: CATSRVADSEQYF. The V call is TRBV15, the J call TRBJ2-7; no reliable D call. Trimming left V 1 base short and J 6 bases short, with 10 bases between. This CDR3 spans 13 amino acids. Looked up from germline, CDR1 is LNHNV and CDR2 is YYDKDF (reference sequence).

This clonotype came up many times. CDR3 nucleotides: TGTGCCAGCAGCTTAGTGGCTACCGGGAGCATTCAGTACTTC. This codes for CASSLVATGSIQYF. The chain uses TRBV7-2 and TRBJ2-4; TRBD2 might be the D (6 bases). CDR1 is SGHTA and CDR2 is FQGNSA in the germline V gene. This CDR3 spans 14 amino acids. Between the trimmed V and J ends, which lost 1 base and 9 bases, there was a span of 13 bases.

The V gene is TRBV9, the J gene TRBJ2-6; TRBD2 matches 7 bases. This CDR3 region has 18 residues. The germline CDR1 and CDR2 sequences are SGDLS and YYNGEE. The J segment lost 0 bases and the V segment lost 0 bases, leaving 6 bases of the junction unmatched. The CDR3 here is CASSVAGGPLSGANVLTF. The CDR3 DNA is TGTGCCAGCAGCGTAGCGGGGGGTCCCCTCTCTGGGGCCAACGTCCTGACTTTC.

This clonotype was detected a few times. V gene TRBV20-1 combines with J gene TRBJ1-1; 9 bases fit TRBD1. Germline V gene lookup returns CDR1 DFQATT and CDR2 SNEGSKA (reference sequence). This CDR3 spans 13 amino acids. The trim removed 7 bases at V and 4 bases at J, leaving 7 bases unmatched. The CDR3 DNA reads TGCAGTGTGGGACAGGGAAGAGGCACTGAAGCTTTCTTT. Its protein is CSVGQGRGTEAFF.

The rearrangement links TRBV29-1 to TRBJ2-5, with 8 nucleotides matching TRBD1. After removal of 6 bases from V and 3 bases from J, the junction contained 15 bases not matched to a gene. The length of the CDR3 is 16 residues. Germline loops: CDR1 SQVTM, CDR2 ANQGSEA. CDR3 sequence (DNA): TGCAGCGTGGGACAGGTAGGGCATAACATCGAAGAGACCCAGTACTTC. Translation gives CSVGQVGHNIEETQYF.

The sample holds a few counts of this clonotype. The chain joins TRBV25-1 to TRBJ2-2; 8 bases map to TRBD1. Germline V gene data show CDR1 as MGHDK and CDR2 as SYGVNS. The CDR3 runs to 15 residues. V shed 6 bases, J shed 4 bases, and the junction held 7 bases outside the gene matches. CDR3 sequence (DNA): TGTGCCAGCAGGGGCGGACAGGGATTCACCGGGGAGCTGTTTTTT. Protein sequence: CASRGGQGFTGELFF. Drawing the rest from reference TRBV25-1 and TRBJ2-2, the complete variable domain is EADIYQTPRYLVIGTGKKITLECSQTMGHDKMYWYQQDPGMELHLIHYSYGVNSTEKGDLSSESTVSRIRTEHFPLTLESARPSHTSQYLCASRGGQGFTGELFFGEGSRLTVL.

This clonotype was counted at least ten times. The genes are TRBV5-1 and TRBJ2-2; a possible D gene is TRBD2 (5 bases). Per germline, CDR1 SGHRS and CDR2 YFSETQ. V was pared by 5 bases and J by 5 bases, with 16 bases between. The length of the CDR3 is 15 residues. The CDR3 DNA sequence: TGCGCCAGCAGTCCTACTCTAGCACCAACCGGGGAGCTGTTTTTT. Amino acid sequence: CASSPTLAPTGELFF. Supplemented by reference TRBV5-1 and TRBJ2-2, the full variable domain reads KAGVTQTPRYLIKTRGQQVTLSCSPISGHRSVSWYQQTPGQGLQFLFEYFSETQRNKGNFPGRFSGRQFSNSRSEMNVSTLELGDSALYLCASSPTLAPTGELFFGEGSRLTVL.

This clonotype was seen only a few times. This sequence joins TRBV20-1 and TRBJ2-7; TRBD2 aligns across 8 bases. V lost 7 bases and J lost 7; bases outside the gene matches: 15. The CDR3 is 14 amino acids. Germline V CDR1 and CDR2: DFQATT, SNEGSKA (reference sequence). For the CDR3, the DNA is TGCAGTGGTCGTGAGAGCGGGAGATCGGGAGAGCAGTACTTC. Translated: CSGRESGRSGEQYF.

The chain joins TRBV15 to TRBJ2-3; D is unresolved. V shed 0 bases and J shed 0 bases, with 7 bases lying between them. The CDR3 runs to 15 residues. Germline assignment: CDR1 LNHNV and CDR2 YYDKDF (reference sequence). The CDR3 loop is CATSRDSGSTDTQYF. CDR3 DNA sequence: TGTGCCACCAGCAGAGATTCCGGAAGCACAGATACGCAGTATTTT.

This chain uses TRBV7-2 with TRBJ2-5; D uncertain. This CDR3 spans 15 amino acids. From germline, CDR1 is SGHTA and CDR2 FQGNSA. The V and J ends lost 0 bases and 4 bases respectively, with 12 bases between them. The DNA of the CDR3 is TGTGCCAGCAGCTTAGCGGCCTGGGCAACAGAGACCCAGTACTTC. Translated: CASSLAAWATETQYF.

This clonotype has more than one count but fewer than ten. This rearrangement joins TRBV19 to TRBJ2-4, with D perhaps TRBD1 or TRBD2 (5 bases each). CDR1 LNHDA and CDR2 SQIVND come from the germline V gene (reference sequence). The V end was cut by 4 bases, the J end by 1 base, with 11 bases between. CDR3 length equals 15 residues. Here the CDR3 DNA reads TGTGCCAGTAGTAGGGGGAGTGTGGCCAAAAACATTCAGTACTTC. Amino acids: CASSRGSVAKNIQYF.

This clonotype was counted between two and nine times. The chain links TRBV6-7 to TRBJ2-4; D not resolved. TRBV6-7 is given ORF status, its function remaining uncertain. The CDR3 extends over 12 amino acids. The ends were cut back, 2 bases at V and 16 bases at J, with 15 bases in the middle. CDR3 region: CASSYVTKRGYF. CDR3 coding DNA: TGTGCCAGCAGTTACGTGACAAAGCGTGGATACTTC.

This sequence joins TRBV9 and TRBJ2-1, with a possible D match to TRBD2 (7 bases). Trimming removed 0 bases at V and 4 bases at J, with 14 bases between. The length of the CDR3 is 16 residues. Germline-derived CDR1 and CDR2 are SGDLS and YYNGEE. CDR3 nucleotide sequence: TGTGCCAGCAGCGTAGCGCCAGCGGGACAATACAATGAGCAGTTCTTC. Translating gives CASSVAPAGQYNEQFF.

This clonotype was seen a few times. CDR3 bases: TGCGCCAGCAGCTTGGAGGGGCTCCAGAAGGGCTATGGCTACACCTTC. This sequence encodes CASSLEGLQKGYGYTF. The rearrangement joins TRBV5-1 to TRBJ1-2; D is possibly TRBD1 (5 bases). The CDR3 sequence is 16 residues long. Germline CDR1 reads SGHRS; CDR2 reads YFSETQ. V was clipped by 0 bases and J by 4 bases, with 16 bases between them. The full variable domain, completed using reference TRBV5-1 and TRBJ1-2, is KAGVTQTPRYLIKTRGQQVTLSCSPISGHRSVSWYQQTPGQGLQFLFEYFSETQRNKGNFPGRFSGRQFSNSRSEMNVSTLELGDSALYLCASSLEGLQKGYGYTFGSGTRLTVV.

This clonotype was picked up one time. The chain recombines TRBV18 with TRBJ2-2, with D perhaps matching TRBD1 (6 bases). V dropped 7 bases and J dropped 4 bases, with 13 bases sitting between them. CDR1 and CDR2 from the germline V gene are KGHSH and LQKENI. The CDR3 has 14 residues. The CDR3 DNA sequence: TGTGCCAGCTGCCGGGGACAACGCACCGGGGAGCTGTTTTTT. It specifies CASCRGQRTGELFF.

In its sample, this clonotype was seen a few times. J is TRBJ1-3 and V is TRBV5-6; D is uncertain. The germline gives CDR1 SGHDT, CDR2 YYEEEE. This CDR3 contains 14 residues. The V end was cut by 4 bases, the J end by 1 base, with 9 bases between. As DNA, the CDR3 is TGTGCCAGCAGCCACCGAACATCTGGAAACACCATATATTTT. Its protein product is CASSHRTSGNTIYF.

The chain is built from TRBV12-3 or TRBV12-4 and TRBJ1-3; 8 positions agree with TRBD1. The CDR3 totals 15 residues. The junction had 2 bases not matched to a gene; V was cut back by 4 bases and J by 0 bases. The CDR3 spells CASSSDRVSGNTIYF. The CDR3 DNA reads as TGTGCCAGCAGTTCGGACAGGGTCTCTGGAAACACCATATATTTT.

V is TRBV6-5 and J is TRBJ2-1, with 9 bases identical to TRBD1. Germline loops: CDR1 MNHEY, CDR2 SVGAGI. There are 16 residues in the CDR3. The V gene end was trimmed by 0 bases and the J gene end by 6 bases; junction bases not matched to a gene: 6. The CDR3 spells CASSYSGTGRFNEQFF. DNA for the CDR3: TGTGCCAGCAGTTACTCCGGGACAGGGAGGTTCAATGAGCAGTTCTTC.